The 26 T cell receptor beta chains below come from one sample, sequenced in a study of early T cells in non-severe SARS-CoV-2 infection. TCRdb re-analysed the 5' RACE reads in MiXCR, keeping a single row per CDR3 protein. The sample includes more than 50,000 distinct CDR3 sequences, less than 15% seen only once; the top ten take about 2.7%. Specimen: whole blood, collected at baseline. Receptors originate from an adult who was a healthcare worker with PCR-confirmed SARS-CoV-2 infection or an uninfected control (not recorded which).

This sequence joins TRBV28 and TRBJ2-3; no firm D call. Trimming took off 4 bases at V and 10 bases at J, with 12 bases between the two ends. The CDR3 is 12 amino acids. The germline V gene encodes CDR1 MDHEN and CDR2 SYDVKM. CDR3 bases: TGTGCCAGCAGTTCGACCCCCCCCGCGCAGTATTTT. Its translation: CASSSTPPAQYF.

The CDR3 loop reads CASSLDAAGRTQYF. Written as DNA, the CDR3 is TGTGCCAGCAGCTTAGACGCAGCTGGCCGTACGCAGTATTTT. V usage is TRBV11-2 and J usage is TRBJ2-3; no reliable D call. With 0 bases removed from V and 8 bases from J, the gap between germline ends came to 12 bases. Germline loops: CDR1 SGHAT, CDR2 FQNNGV. The CDR3 is 14 amino acids.

The V gene is TRBV24-1, the J gene TRBJ2-2, with D possibly being TRBD2 (6 bases). This CDR3 comprises 15 residues. Germline V gene sequence: CDR1 KGHDR, CDR2 SFDVKD. Trimming left V 3 bases short and J 5 bases short, with 12 bases between. CDR3 residues: CATSDAGRRTGELFF. The CDR3 region has the DNA TGTGCCACCAGTGATGCGGGAAGGAGAACCGGGGAGCTGTTTTTT.

This clonotype was detected many times. J is TRBJ2-5 and V is TRBV6-2 or TRBV6-3; D remains unclear. In germline, CDR1 is MNHEY, CDR2 SVGEGT. The germline V and J ends were trimmed by 6 bases and 0 bases, with 8 bases remaining between them. CDR3 size: 13 residues. The DNA of the CDR3 is TGTGCCAGCAGCTCTGACTACCAAGAGACCCAGTACTTC. Its protein is CASSSDYQETQYF.

V and J are TRBV12-3 or TRBV12-4 and TRBJ2-1, with D perhaps TRBD2 (5 bases). V was trimmed by 7 bases and J by 4 bases, leaving 17 bases between them. The CDR3 loop spans 15 amino acids. The CDR3 spells CASTERRNAYNEQFF. CDR3 DNA sequence: TGTGCCAGCACCGAGCGGCGGAACGCATACAATGAGCAGTTCTTC.

The rearrangement joins TRBV27 to TRBJ1-1, with a tentative D call TRBD1 (5 bases). Germline CDR1 is MNHEY and CDR2 is SMNVEV (reference sequence). This CDR3 is built from 14 residues. V lost 5 bases and J lost 7, with 17 bases in between. The CDR3: CASSPHRTRGEAFF. The DNA for the CDR3 is TGTGCCAGCAGTCCGCACAGGACTAGGGGTGAAGCTTTCTTT.

The chain employs TRBV9 and TRBJ2-7; TRBD1 aligns across 7 bases. Germline lookup yields CDR1 SGDLS and CDR2 YYNGEE. The CDR3 is made up of 14 amino acids. V lost 0 bases to trimming and J lost 3 bases; unmatched junction nucleotides: 3. CDR3 region: CASSVDGTDYEQYF. DNA of the CDR3: TGTGCCAGCAGCGTAGACGGGACAGACTACGAGCAGTACTTC. The entire variable domain, with the rest obtained from reference TRBV9 and TRBJ2-7, is as follows: DSGVTQTPKHLITATGQRVTLRCSPRSGDLSVYWYQQSLDQGLQFLIQYYNGEERAKGNILERFSAQQFPDLHSELNLSSLELGDSALYFCASSVDGTDYEQYFGPGTRLTVT.

This clonotype has at least ten counts. The chain links TRBV29-1 to TRBJ2-3; a possible D gene is TRBD2 (5 bases). The CDR3 has 12 amino acids. Trimming stripped 4 bases from V and 8 bases from J, with 13 bases between. CDR1 is SQVTM and CDR2 is ANQGSEA in the germline V gene. The CDR3: CSVGLARGTQYF. The CDR3 nucleotides read TGCAGCGTTGGACTCGCACGGGGTACGCAGTATTTT.

CDR3 amino acids: CASSLFFPAGPGTDTQYF. In nucleotides, the CDR3 is TGTGCCAGCAGCTTATTCTTCCCTGCAGGACCGGGCACAGATACGCAGTATTTT. This chain joins TRBV7-6 and TRBJ2-3; unclear D gene. Per the germline V gene, CDR1 is SGHVS and CDR2 is FNYEAQ. The CDR3 covers 18 residues. The ends were cut back, 2 bases at V and 1 base at J, with 19 bases in the middle.

This clonotype was seen more than once but under ten times. The chain recombines TRBV14 with TRBJ1-5; D uncertain. Germline CDR1 SGHDN, CDR2 FVKESK. Trimming removed 0 bases at V and 10 bases at J, with 10 bases between. The CDR3 extends over 13 amino acids. CDR3 protein: CASSQDLGSPQHF. CDR3 in DNA: TGTGCCAGCAGCCAAGATCTTGGTTCCCCCCAGCATTTT.

This chain joins TRBV2 and TRBJ2-4, with TRBD1 matching over 7 bases. Germline V lookup: CDR1 SNHLY, CDR2 FYNNEI. This CDR3 has 17 residues. The V segment lost 0 bases and the J segment 0 bases; nucleotides outside the gene matches: 5. CDR3 loop: CASSEAGTALAKNIQYF. The CDR3 nucleotides are TGTGCCAGCAGTGAAGCGGGGACAGCGCTAGCCAAAAACATTCAGTACTTC.

The rearrangement links TRBV2 to TRBJ2-2; tentatively, D is TRBD1 (6 bases). Germline values: CDR1 SNHLY, CDR2 FYNNEI. V was clipped by 10 bases and J by 0 bases, with 15 bases between them. The CDR3 sequence is 15 residues long. CDR3 sequence reads: CAMYDRPANTGELFF. The CDR3 DNA reads TGTGCCATGTACGACAGGCCAGCGAACACCGGGGAGCTGTTTTTT.

This clonotype occurred a few times. V is TRBV7-2 and J is TRBJ2-7, with 10 bases that match TRBD1. The CDR3 runs 13 residues. V shed 5 bases and J 3 bases; nucleotides not matched to a gene: 1. The germline V gene has CDR1 SGHTA and CDR2 FQGNSA. The CDR3 DNA reads TGTGCCAGCAGCCGGGACAGGGGCTACGAGCAGTACTTC. Protein: CASSRDRGYEQYF. Variable domain in full (rest from reference TRBV7-2 and TRBJ2-7): GAGVSQSPSNKVTEKGKDVELRCDPISGHTALYWYRQSLGQGLEFLIYFQGNSAPDKSGLPSDRFSAERTGGSVSTLTIQRTQQEDSAVYLCASSRDRGYEQYFGPGTRLTVT.

In this sample, this clonotype turned up many times. CDR3 in amino acids: CASSINRDTDTQYF. As DNA, the CDR3 is TGTGCCAGCAGTATAAACAGGGATACAGATACGCAGTATTTT. The rearrangement links TRBV27 to TRBJ2-3; maybe TRBD1 (6 bases). V was clipped by 5 bases and J by 3 bases, with 12 bases between them. The CDR3 runs to 14 residues. In germline, CDR1 is MNHEY, CDR2 SMNVEV (reference sequence).

This clonotype occurred a few times. V is TRBV18 and J is TRBJ2-1; 10 bases match TRBD1. CDR3 length: 15 amino acids. The V gene's germline CDR1 is KGHSH and CDR2 LQKENI. Trimming at V came to 3 bases and at J to 2 bases, leaving 1 base not matched to a gene. This chain's CDR3 is CASSPGQGAYNEQFF. The CDR3 bases are TGTGCCAGCTCACCCGGACAGGGGGCCTACAATGAGCAGTTCTTC.

This clonotype has at least ten counts. V gene TRBV12-3 or TRBV12-4 combines with J gene TRBJ2-7; 8 nucleotides align to TRBD2. After removal of 3 bases from V and 0 bases from J, the junction contained 10 bases not matched to a gene. The CDR3 length is 17 residues. The CDR3 spells CASSFGQRERNSYEQYF. CDR3 sequence (DNA): TGTGCCAGCAGTTTCGGTCAGCGGGAGCGTAACTCCTACGAGCAGTACTTC.

The rearrangement links TRBV27 to TRBJ2-7; 10 bases match TRBD2. CDR3 length: 16 residues. After removal of 5 bases from V and 3 bases from J, the junction contained 10 bases not matched to a gene. Looked up from germline, CDR1 is MNHEY and CDR2 is SMNVEV (reference sequence). The CDR3 here is CASSPLTWTSGYEQYF. The CDR3 DNA is TGTGCCAGCAGTCCGCTTACCTGGACTAGCGGCTACGAGCAGTACTTC.

This clonotype has just a few counts. The chain has TRBV5-4 and TRBJ2-7; 7 bases agree with TRBD1. The germline V gene encodes CDR1 SGHNT and CDR2 YYREEE (reference sequence). V was clipped by 2 bases and J by 7 bases; unmatched bases: 9. The CDR3 extends over 14 amino acids. The CDR3 DNA reads TGTGCCAGCAGCTTCGGCGACAGGGCGCGGGAGCAGTACTTC. Translating gives CASSFGDRAREQYF.

V usage is TRBV12-3 or TRBV12-4 and J usage is TRBJ2-7, with D possibly being TRBD1 (6 bases). This CDR3 contains 13 residues. Trimming left V 3 bases short and J 3 bases short, with 9 bases between. CDR3 region: CASSFMDSYEQYF. The DNA of the CDR3 is TGTGCCAGCAGTTTCATGGACAGCTACGAGCAGTACTTC.

This clonotype was picked up a small number of times. The V call is TRBV27, the J call TRBJ2-7; D not certain. Germline V gene lookup returns CDR1 MNHEY and CDR2 SMNVEV (reference sequence). Trimming took off 6 bases at V and 7 bases at J, with 16 bases between the two ends. The CDR3 loop spans 13 amino acids. CDR3 sequence: CASSIYHIGEQYF. CDR3 bases: TGTGCCAGCAGCATATACCACATAGGGGAGCAGTACTTC.

This clonotype was detected a few times. The rearrangement uses TRBV6-5 and TRBJ1-1; TRBD1 matches at 8 bases. This CDR3 contains 13 residues. The V gene's germline CDR1 is MNHEY and CDR2 SVGAGI. The V segment lost 6 bases and the J segment 4 bases; nucleotides outside the gene matches: 4. Here the CDR3 reads CASRPDRGTEAFF. CDR3 bases: TGTGCCAGCAGACCAGACAGGGGCACTGAAGCTTTCTTT.

This clonotype showed up just once. The chain employs TRBV11-3 and TRBJ2-3, with D unresolved. Germline V gene lookup returns CDR1 SGHNT and CDR2 YENEEA. V dropped 1 base and J dropped 2 bases, with 10 bases sitting between them. CDR3 length equals 15 residues. The CDR3 loop reads CASSLGGSFTDTQYF. CDR3 DNA sequence: TGTGCCAGCAGCTTAGGAGGTAGCTTCACAGATACGCAGTATTTT. Looking up the rest from reference TRBV11-3 and TRBJ2-3 gives the full variable domain: EAGVVQSPRYKIIEKKQPVAFWCNPISGHNTLYWYLQNLGQGPELLIRYENEEAVDDSQLPKDRFSAERLKGVDSTLKIQPAELGDSAVYLCASSLGGSFTDTQYFGPGTRLTVL.

This clonotype showed up many times. The chain combines TRBV19 with TRBJ2-3; 8 positions agree with TRBD2. CDR1 is LNHDA, CDR2 SQIVND, per germline (reference sequence). The J segment lost 10 bases and the V segment lost 4 bases, leaving 13 bases of the junction unmatched. There are 15 residues in the CDR3. The CDR3 protein is CASSNRLAGPVSQYF. CDR3 nucleotide sequence: TGTGCCAGTAGTAACAGGCTAGCGGGCCCAGTTTCGCAGTATTTT.

This clonotype was counted many times. This chain joins TRBV27 and TRBJ1-5; 8 nucleotides line up with TRBD1. CDR1 is MNHEY, CDR2 SMNVEV, per germline (reference sequence). V lost 5 bases to trimming and J lost 5 bases; unmatched junction nucleotides: 14. The CDR3 totals 17 residues. The CDR3 nucleotides read TGTGCCAGCAGTCCCCTGAAGGGCAGGGGGCTGGATCAGCCCCAGCATTTT. Protein: CASSPLKGRGLDQPQHF.

A few counts support this clonotype. This chain links TRBV11-2 with TRBJ2-7; possibly TRBD1 for D (6 bases). V was trimmed by 1 base and J by 3 bases, leaving 10 bases between them. The CDR3 totals 14 residues. The V gene's germline CDR1 is SGHAT and CDR2 FQNNGV. CDR3: CASSLVRTDYEQYF. In DNA, the CDR3 is TGTGCCAGCAGCTTAGTTCGGACAGACTACGAGCAGTACTTC.

CDR3 DNA: TGTGCCACCAGCAGAGATCTGGTTGGTGCTAATGAAAAACTGTTTTTT. Translating gives CATSRDLVGANEKLFF. This rearrangement joins TRBV15 to TRBJ1-4, with unresolved D. The CDR3 totals 16 residues. CDR1 and CDR2 from the germline V gene are LNHNV and YYDKDF (reference sequence). V lost 0 bases, J lost 3 bases, and 11 bases lay in between.